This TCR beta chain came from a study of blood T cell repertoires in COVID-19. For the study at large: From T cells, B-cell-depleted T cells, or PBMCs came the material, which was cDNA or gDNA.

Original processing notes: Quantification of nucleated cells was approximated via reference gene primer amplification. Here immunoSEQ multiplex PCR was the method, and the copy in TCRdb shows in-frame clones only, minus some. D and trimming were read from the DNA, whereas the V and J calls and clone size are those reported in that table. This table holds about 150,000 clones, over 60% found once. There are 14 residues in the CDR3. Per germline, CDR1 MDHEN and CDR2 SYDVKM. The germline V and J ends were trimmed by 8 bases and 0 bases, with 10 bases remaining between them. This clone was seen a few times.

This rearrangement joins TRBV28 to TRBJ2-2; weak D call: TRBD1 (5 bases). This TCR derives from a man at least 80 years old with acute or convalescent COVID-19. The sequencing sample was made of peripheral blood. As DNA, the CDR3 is TGTGCCAGCGGGGCCAGCGCGAACACCGGGGAGCTGTTTTTT. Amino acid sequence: CASGASANTGELFF.